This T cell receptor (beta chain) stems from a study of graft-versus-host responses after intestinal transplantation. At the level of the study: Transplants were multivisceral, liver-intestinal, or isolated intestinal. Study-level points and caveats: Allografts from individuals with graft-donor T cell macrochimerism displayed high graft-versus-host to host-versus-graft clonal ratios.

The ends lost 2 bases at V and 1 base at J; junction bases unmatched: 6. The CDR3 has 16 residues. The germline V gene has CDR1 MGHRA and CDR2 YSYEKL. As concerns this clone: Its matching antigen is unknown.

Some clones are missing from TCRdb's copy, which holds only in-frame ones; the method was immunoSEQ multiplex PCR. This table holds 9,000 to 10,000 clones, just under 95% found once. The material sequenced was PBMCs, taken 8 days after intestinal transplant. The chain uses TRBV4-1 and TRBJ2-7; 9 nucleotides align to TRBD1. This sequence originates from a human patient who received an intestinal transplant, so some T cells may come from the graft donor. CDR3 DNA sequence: TGCGCCAGCAGCCAACCGACAGGGGGGGCGTCCTACGAGCAGTACTTC. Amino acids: CASSQPTGGASYEQYF.